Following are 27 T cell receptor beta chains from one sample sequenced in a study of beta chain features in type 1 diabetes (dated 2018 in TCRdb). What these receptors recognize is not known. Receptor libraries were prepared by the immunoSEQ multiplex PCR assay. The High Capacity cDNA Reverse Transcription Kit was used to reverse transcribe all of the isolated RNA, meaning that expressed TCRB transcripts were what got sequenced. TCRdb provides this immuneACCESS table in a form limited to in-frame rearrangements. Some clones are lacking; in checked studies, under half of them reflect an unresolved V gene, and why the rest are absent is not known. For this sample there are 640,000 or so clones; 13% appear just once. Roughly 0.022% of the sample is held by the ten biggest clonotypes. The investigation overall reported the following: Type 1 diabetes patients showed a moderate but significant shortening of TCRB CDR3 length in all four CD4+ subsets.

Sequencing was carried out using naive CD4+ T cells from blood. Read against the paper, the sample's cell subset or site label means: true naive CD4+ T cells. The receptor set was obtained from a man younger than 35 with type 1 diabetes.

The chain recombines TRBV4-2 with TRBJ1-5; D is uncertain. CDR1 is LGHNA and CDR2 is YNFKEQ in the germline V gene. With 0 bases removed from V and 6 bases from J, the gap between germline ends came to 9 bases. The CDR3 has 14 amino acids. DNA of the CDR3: TGTGCCAGCAGCCAAGACTGGCGGGGTCAGCCCCAGCATTTT. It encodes CASSQDWRGQPQHF.

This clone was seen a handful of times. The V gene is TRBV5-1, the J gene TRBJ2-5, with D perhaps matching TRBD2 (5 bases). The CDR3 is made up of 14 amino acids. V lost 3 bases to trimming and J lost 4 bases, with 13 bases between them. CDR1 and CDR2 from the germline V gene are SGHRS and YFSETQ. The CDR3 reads CASSSGPEGETQYF. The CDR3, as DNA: TGCGCCAGCAGCTCCGGCCCAGAGGGAGAGACCCAGTACTTC. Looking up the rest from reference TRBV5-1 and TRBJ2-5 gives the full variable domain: KAGVTQTPRYLIKTRGQQVTLSCSPISGHRSVSWYQQTPGQGLQFLFEYFSETQRNKGNFPGRFSGRQFSNSRSEMNVSTLELGDSALYLCASSSGPEGETQYFGPGTRLLVL.

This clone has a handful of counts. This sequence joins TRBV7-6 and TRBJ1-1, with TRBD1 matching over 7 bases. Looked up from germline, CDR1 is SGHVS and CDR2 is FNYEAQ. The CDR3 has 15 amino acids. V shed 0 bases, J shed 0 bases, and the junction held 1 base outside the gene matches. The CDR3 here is CASSLATGVNTEAFF. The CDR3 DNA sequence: TGTGCCAGCAGCTTAGCTACAGGGGTGAACACTGAAGCTTTCTTT.

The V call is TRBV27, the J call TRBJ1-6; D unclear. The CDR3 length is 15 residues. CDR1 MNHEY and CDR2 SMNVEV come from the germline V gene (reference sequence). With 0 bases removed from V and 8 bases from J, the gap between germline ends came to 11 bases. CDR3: CASSLSGRMDSPLHF. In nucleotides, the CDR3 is TGTGCCAGCAGTTTATCGGGAAGGATGGATTCACCCCTCCACTTT.

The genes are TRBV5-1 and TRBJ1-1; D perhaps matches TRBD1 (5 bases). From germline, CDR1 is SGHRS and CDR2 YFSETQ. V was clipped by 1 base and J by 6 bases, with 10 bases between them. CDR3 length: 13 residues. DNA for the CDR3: TGCGCCAGCAGCTTGATGTCGGGGGCTGAAGCTTTCTTT. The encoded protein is CASSLMSGAEAFF.

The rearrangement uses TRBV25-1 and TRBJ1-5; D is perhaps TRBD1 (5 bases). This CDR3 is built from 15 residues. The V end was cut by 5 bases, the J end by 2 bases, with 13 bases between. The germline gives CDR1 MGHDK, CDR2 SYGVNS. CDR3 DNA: TGTGCCAGCAGTCACTCAGGGTTAGGCAATCAGCCCCAGCATTTT. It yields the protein CASSHSGLGNQPQHF.

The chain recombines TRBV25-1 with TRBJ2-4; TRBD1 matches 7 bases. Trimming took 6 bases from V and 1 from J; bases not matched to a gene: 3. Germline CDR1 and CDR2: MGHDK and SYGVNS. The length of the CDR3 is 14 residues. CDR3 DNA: TGTGCCAGCAGACAGACAGGGGCCAAAAACATTCAGTACTTC. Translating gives CASRQTGAKNIQYF. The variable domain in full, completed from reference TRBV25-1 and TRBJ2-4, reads EADIYQTPRYLVIGTGKKITLECSQTMGHDKMYWYQQDPGMELHLIHYSYGVNSTEKGDLSSESTVSRIRTEHFPLTLESARPSHTSQYLCASRQTGAKNIQYFGAGTRLSVL.

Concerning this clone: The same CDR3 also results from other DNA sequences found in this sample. The CDR3 spells CASSLGGSGNTIYF. CDR3 coding DNA: TGTGCCAGCAGCTTAGGGGGCTCTGGAAACACCATATATTTT. The chain employs TRBV7-3 and TRBJ1-3; possibly TRBD1 for D (5 bases). V was pared by 2 bases and J by 0 bases, with 5 bases between. The CDR3 has 14 amino acids. From germline, CDR1 is SGHTA and CDR2 FQGTGA.

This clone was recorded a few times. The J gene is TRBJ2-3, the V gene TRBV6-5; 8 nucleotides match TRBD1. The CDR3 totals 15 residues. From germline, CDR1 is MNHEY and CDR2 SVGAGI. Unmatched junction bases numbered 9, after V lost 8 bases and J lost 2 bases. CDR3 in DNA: TGTGCCAGCGGGTTCGGGACAGGCGCCACAGATACGCAGTATTTT. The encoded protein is CASGFGTGATDTQYF.

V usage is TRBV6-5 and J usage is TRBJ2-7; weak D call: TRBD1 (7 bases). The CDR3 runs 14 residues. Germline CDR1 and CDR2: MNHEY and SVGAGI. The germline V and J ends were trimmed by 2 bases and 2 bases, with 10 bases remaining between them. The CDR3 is CASSYDREAYEQYF. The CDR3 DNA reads TGTGCCAGCAGTTACGACAGGGAGGCCTACGAGCAGTACTTC.

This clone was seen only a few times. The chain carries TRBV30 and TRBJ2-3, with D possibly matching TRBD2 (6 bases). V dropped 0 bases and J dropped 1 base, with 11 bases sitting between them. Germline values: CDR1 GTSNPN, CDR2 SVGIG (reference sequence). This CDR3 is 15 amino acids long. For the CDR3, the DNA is TGTGCCTGGAGTGTATCCGGAGGGGGCACAGATACGCAGTATTTT. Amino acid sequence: CAWSVSGGGTDTQYF.

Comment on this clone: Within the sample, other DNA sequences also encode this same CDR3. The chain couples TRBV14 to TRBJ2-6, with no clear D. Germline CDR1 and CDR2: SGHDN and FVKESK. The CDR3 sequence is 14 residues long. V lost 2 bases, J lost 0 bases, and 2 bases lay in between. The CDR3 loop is CASSQSSGANVLTF. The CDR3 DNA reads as TGTGCCAGCAGCCAAAGCTCTGGGGCCAACGTCCTGACTTTC. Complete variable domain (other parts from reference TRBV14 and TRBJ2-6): EAGVTQFPSHSVIEKGQTVTLRCDPISGHDNLYWYRRVMGKEIKFLLHFVKESKQDESGMPNNRFLAERTGGTYSTLKVQPAELEDSGVYFCASSQSSGANVLTFGAGSRLTVL.

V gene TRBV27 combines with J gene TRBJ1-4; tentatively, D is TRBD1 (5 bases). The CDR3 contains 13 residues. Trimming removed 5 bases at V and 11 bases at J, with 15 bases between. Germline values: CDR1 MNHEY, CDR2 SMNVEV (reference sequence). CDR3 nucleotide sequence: TGTGCCAGCAGTACCGAACCAGGGAGTAAACTGTTTTTT. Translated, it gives CASSTEPGSKLFF.

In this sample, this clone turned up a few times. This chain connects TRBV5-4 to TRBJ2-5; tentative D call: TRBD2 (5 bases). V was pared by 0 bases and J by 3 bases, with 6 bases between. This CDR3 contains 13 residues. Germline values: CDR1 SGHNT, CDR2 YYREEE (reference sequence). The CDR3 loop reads CASSLDGKETQYF. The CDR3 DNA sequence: TGTGCCAGCAGCTTGGACGGGAAAGAGACCCAGTACTTC.

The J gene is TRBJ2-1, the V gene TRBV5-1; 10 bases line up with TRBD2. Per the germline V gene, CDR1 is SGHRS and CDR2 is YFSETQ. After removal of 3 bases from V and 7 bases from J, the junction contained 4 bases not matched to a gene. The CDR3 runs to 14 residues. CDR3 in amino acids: CASSSTSGANEQFF. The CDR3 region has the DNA TGCGCCAGCAGCTCAACTAGCGGGGCGAATGAGCAGTTCTTC.

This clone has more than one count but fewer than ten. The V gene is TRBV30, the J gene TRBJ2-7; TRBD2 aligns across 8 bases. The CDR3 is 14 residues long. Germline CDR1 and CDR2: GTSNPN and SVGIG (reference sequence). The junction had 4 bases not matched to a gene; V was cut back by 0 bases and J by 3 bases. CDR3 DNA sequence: TGTGCCTGGAGTGTACGAGCGGGGGTCTACGAGCAGTACTTC. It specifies CAWSVRAGVYEQYF.

This chain's CDR3 is CASSTEAEAFF. CDR3 nucleotides: TGTGCCAGCTCTACCGAGGCCGAAGCTTTCTTT. The chain carries TRBV7-9 and TRBJ1-1; D ambiguous. Per germline, CDR1 SEHNR and CDR2 FQNEAQ (reference sequence). CDR3 length equals 11 residues. Between the trimmed V and J ends, which lost 8 bases and 8 bases, there was a span of 12 bases.

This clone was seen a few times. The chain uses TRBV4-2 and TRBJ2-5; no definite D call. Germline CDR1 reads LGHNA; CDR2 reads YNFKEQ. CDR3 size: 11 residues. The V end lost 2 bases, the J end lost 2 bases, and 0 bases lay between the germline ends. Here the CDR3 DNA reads TGTGCCAGCAGCCAACAAGAGACCCAGTACTTC. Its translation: CASSQQETQYF.

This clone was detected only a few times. CDR3 nucleotides: TGTGCCAGCAGCTTAGTCCCGGGATCCTACGAGCAGTACTTC. This translates into CASSLVPGSYEQYF. The chain combines TRBV7-2 with TRBJ2-7; possibly TRBD2 for D (5 bases). The CDR3 sequence is 14 residues long. The V gene's germline CDR1 is SGHTA and CDR2 FQGNSA. The V gene lost 1 base and the J gene lost 1 base, with 8 bases spanning the gap.

The CDR3 DNA reads TGTGCCAGTAGTAAAGGACACCGCCTTGACATTCAGTACTTC. Amino acid sequence: CASSKGHRLDIQYF. This chain connects TRBV19 to TRBJ2-4; possibly TRBD1 for D (5 bases). The CDR3 has 14 amino acids. CDR1 and CDR2 from the germline V gene are LNHDA and SQIVND (reference sequence). Between the trimmed V and J ends, which lost 4 bases and 8 bases, there was a span of 15 bases.

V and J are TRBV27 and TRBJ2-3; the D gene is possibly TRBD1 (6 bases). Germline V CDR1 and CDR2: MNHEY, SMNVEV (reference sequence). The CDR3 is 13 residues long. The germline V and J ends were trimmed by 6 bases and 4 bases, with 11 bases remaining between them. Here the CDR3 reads CASRPAGADTQYF. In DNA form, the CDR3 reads TGTGCCAGCAGACCGGCAGGGGCAGATACGCAGTATTTT.

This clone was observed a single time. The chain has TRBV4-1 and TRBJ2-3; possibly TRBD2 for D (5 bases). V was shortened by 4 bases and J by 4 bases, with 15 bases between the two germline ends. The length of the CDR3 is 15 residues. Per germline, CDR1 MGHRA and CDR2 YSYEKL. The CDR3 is CASSRARGVPDTQYF. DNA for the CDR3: TGCGCCAGCAGCCGGGCCCGGGGAGTCCCAGATACGCAGTATTTT.

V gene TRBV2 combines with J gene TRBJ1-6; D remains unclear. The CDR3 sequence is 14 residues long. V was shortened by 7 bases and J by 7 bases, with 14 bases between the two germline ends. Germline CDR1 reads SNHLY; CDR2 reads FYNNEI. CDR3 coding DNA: TGTGCCAGCAAAGGGTCTCCCGAAAATTCACCCCTCCACTTT. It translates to CASKGSPENSPLHF. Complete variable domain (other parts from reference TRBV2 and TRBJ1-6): EPEVTQTPSHQVTQMGQEVILRCVPISNHLYFYWYRQILGQKVEFLVSFYNNEISEKSEIFDDQFSVERPDGSNFTLKIRSTKLEDSAMYFCASKGSPENSPLHFGNGTRLTVT.

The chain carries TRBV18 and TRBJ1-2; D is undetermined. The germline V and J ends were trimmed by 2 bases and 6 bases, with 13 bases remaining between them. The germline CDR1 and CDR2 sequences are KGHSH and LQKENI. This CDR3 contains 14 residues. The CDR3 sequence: CASSPLPATDGYTF. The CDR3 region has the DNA TGTGCCAGCTCACCATTACCAGCTACGGATGGCTACACCTTC.

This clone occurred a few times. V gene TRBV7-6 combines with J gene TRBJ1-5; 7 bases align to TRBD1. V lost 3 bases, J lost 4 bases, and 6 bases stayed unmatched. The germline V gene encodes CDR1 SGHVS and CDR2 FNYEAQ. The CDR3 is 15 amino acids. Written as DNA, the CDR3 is TGTGCCAGCAGCTTTCAACAGGGGCCTAATCAGCCCCAGCATTTT. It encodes CASSFQQGPNQPQHF.

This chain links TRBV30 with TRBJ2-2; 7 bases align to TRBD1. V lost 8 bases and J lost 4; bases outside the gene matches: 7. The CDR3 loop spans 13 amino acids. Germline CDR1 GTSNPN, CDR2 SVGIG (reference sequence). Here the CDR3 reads CARPGTATGELFF. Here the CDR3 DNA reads TGTGCCCGCCCCGGGACAGCCACCGGGGAGCTGTTTTTT.

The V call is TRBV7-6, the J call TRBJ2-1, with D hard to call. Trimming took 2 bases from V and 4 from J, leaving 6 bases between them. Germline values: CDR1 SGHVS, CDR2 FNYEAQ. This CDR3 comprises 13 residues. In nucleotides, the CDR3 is TGTGCCAGCAGCTTATATGGTTACAATGAGCAGTTCTTC. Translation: CASSLYGYNEQFF.